The sequence of this T cell receptor (beta chain) was determined in a study of control samples from healthy donors and cancer patients. The CDR3 totals 11 residues. Germline-derived CDR1 and CDR2 are DFQATT and SNEGSKA (reference sequence). V was shortened by 6 bases and J by 6 bases, with 11 bases between the two germline ends. Method: immunoSEQ multiplex PCR; TCRdb's copy keeps in-frame clones and lacks some. The sample holds about 96,000 clones; 93% are singletons and the top ten take approximately 7.6%. This sequence originates from a man between 18 and 35 years old in good health. Specimen: blood. The chain links TRBV20-1 to TRBJ1-1; TRBD1 is a possible D gene (5 bases). The CDR3 coding sequence is TGCAGTGCGTCCCAGGGTTCTGAAGCTTTCTTT. This sequence encodes CSASQGSEAFF.